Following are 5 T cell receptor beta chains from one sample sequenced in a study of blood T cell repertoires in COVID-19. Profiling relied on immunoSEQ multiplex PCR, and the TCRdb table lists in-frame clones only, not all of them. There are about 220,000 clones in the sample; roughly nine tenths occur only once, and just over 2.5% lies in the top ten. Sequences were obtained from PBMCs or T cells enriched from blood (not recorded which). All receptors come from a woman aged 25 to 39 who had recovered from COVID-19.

CDR3 amino acids: CASSLDPAGKQETQYF. In DNA form, the CDR3 reads TGTGCCAGCAGCTTGGACCCAGCGGGTAAACAAGAGACCCAGTACTTC. The chain recombines TRBV5-6 with TRBJ2-5; TRBD2 is a possible D gene (6 bases). V was cut by 0 bases and J by 2 bases, with 14 bases left in between. The germline CDR1 and CDR2 sequences are SGHDT and YYEEEE. CDR3 length: 16 amino acids.

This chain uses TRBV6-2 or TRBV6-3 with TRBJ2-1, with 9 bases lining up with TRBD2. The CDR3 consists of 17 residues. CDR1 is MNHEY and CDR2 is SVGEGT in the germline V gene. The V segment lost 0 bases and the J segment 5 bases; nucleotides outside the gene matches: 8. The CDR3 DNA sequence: TGTGCCAGCAGTTACTCGAATCTAGCGGGGATGCACAATGAGCAGTTCTTC. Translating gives CASSYSNLAGMHNEQFF.

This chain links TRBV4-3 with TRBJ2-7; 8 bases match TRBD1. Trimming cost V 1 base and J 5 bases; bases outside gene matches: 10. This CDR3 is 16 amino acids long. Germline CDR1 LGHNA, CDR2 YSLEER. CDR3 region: CASSQGQGAADDEQYF. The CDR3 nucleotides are TGCGCCAGCAGCCAAGGGCAGGGGGCAGCGGATGACGAGCAGTACTTC.

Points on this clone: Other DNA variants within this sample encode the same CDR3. The DNA of the CDR3 is TGTGCCAGCAGCCGCAGGGATGGCTACACCTTC. Encoded protein: CASSRRDGYTF. V gene TRBV3-1 (or the pseudogene TRBV3-2) combines with J gene TRBJ1-2; possible D gene TRBD1, 5 bases. Germline lookup yields CDR1 LGHDT and CDR2 YNNKEL (reference sequence). The CDR3 is 11 amino acids. V shed 4 bases and J shed 6 bases, with 6 bases lying between them.

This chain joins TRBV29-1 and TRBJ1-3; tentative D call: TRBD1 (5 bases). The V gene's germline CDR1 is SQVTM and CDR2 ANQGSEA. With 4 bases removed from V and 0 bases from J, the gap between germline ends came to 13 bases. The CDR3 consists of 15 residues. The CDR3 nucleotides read TGCAGCGTTGCCGGAAGACAGACCTCTGGAAACACCATATATTTT. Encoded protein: CSVAGRQTSGNTIYF.